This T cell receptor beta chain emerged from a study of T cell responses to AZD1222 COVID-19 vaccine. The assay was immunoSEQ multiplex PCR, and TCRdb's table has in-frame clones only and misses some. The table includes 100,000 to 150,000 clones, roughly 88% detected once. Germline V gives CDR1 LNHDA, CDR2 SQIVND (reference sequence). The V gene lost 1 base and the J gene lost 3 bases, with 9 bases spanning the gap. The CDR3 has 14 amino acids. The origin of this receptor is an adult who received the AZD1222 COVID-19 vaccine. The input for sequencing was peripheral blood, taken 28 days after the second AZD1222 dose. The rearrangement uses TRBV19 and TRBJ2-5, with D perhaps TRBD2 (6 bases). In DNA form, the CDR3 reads TGTGCCAGTAGTATAGCCGGGGGAAAAGAGACCCAGTACTTC. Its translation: CASSIAGGKETQYF.